This T cell receptor beta chain emerged from a study of blood T cell repertoires in COVID-19. Data came from immunoSEQ multiplex PCR; TCRdb stores just in-frame clones and leaves some out. This table holds a few hundred thousand clones, 87% found once. Germline-derived CDR1 and CDR2 are SEHNR and FQNEAQ (reference sequence). The CDR3 has 19 residues. V lost 3 bases to trimming and J lost 6 bases; unmatched junction nucleotides: 16. The sample taken for sequencing was PBMCs or T cells enriched from blood (not recorded which). The clonotype was recovered from a man aged 18 to 30 with acute COVID-19. This chain uses TRBV7-9 with TRBJ2-4, with TRBD2 matching over 11 bases. The CDR3 sequence is CASSFYEQISGRAGNIQYF. The DNA of the CDR3 is TGTGCCAGCAGCTTTTACGAGCAAATTAGCGGGAGGGCCGGAAACATTCAGTACTTC. Full variable domain (outside the CDR3, taken from reference TRBV7-9 and TRBJ2-4): DTGVSQNPRHKITKRGQNVTFRCDPISEHNRLYWYRQTLGQGPEFLTYFQNEAQLEKSRLLSDRFSAERPKGSFSTLEIQRTEQGDSAMYLCASSFYEQISGRAGNIQYFGAGTRLSVL.